This TCR beta chain is drawn from a study of T cell repertoires in cytomegalovirus infection. The wider study: Both recently identified HLA-C-restricted and well-studied HLA-B-restricted CMV epitopes were used in the study. In public TCR beta signatures, there were indications of both CMV infection and matching HLA type.

This clonotype was seen a few times. The antigen is undetermined. TCRdb reprocessed the reads with MiXCR, giving one entry per CDR3 protein. The repertoire holds 700,000 to 900,000 distinct CDR3 sequences, with around 29% as singletons. Study-level points and caveats: The response measured ex vivo was dominated by TCR beta clonotypes (HLA-C-restricted and CMV-specific).

With 4 bases clipped from V and 3 bases from J, the junction kept 6 bases outside the gene matches. The CDR3 is 15 amino acids. Germline CDR1 LGHNT, CDR2 FRNRAP. The chain uses TRBV12-5 and TRBJ2-7; TRBD1 aligns across 10 bases. The sequence was collected from a human donor in good health (CMV status not recorded). Some clones in this sample may be carry-over from other donors' samples. The source material was cultured CD8+ T cells from PBMCs, sampled from culture after CMV antigen stimulation. The CDR3 nucleotides read TGTGCTAGTGGTTGGACCGGGACAGGGGTCTACGAGCAGTACGTC. This gives the protein CASGWTGTGVYEQYV.